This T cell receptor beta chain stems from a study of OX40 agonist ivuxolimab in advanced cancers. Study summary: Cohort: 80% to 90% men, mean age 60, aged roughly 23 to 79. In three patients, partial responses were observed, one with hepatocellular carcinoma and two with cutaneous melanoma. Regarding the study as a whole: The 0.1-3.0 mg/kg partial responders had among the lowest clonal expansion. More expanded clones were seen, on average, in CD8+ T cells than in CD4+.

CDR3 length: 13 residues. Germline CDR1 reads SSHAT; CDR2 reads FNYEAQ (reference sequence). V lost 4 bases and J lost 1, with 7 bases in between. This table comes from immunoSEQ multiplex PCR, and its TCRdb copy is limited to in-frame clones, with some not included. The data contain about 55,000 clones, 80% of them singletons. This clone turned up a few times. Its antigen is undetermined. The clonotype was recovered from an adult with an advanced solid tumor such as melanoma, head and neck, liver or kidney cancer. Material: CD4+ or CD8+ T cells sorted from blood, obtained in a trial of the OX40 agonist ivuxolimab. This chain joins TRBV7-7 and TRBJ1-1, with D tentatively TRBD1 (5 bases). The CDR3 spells CASSSDKNTEAFF. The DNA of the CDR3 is TGTGCCAGCAGCTCGGACAAGAACACTGAAGCTTTCTTT. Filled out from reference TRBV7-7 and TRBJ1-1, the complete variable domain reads GAGVSQSPRYKVTKRGQDVTLRCDPISSHATLYWYQQALGQGPEFLTYFNYEAQPDKSGLPSDRFSAERPEGSISTLTIQRTEQRDSAMYRCASSSDKNTEAFFGQGTRLTVV.